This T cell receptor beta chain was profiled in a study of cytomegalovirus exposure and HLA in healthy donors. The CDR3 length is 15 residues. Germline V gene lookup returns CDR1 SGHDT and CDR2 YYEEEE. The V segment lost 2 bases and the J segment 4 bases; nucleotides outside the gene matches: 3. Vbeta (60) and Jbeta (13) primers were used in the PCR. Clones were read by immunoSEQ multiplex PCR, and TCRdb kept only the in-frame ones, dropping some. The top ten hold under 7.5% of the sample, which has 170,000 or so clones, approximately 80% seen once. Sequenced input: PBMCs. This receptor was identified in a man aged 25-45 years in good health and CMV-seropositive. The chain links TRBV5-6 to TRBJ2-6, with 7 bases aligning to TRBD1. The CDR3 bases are TGTGCCAGCAGCTTTAAGGGGGCCGGGGCCAACGTCCTGACTTTC. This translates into CASSFKGAGANVLTF.